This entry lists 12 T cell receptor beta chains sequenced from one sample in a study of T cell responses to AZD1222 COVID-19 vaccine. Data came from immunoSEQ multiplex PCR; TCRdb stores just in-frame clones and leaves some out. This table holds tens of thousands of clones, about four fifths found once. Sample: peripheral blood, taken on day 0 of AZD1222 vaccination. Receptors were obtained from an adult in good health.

The CDR3 bases are TGCGCCAGCAGCCAACTCCGGGACAACTTCAACACTGAAGCTTTCTTT. Residues: CASSQLRDNFNTEAFF. The chain couples TRBV4-3 to TRBJ1-1; the D gene is possibly TRBD1 (6 bases). Germline V gene sequence: CDR1 LGHNA, CDR2 YSLEER. Trimming pared 2 bases from V and 2 bases from J, leaving 15 bases between. The CDR3 loop spans 16 amino acids.

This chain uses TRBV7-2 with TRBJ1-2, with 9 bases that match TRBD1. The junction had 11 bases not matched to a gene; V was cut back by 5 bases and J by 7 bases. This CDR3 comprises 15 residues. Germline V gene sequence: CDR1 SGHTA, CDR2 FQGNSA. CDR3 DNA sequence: TGTGCCAGCAGCAAACCGGGACAGGGTCTCACTGGCTACACCTTC. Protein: CASSKPGQGLTGYTF.

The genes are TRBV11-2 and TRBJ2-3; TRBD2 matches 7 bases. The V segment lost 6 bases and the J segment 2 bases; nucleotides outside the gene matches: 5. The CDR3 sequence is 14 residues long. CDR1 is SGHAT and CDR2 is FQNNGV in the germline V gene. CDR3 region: CASRPGTTTDTQYF. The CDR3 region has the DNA TGTGCCAGCAGACCCGGGACTACCACAGATACGCAGTATTTT.

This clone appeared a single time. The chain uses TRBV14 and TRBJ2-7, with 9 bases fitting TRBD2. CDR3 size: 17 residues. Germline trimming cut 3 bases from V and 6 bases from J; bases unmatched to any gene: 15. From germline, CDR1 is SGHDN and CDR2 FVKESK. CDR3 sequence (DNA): TGTGCCAGCAGCCAGAGGGTAGCGGGGGCTTATGGAGGCGAGCAGTACTTC. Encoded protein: CASSQRVAGAYGGEQYF.

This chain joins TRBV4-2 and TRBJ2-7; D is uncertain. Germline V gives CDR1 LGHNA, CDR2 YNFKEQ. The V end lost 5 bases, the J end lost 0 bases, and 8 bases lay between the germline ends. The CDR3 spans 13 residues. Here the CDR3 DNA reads TGTGCCAGCAGCGTCTCCGGCTCCTACGAGCAGTACTTC. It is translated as CASSVSGSYEQYF.

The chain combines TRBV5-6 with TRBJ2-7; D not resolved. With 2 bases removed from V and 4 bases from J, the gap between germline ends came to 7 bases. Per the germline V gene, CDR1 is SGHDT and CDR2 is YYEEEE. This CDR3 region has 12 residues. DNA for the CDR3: TGTGCCAGCAGCTTTGAAGAATACGAGCAGTACTTC. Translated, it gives CASSFEEYEQYF. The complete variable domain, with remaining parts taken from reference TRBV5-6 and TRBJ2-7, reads DAGVTQSPTHLIKTRGQQVTLRCSPKSGHDTVSWYQQALGQGPQFIFQYYEEEERQRGNFPDRFSGHQFPNYSSELNVNALLLGDSALYLCASSFEEYEQYFGPGTRLTVT.

The CDR3 loop is CASSPGGQGEGKLFF. CDR3 nucleotide sequence: TGTGCCAGCAGCCCTGGGGGACAGGGAGAAGGAAAACTGTTTTTT. V gene TRBV3-1 (or the pseudogene TRBV3-2) combines with J gene TRBJ1-4, with 9 bases lining up with TRBD1. V shed 4 bases, J shed 10 bases, and the junction held 10 bases outside the gene matches. There are 15 residues in the CDR3. Looked up from germline, CDR1 is LGHDT and CDR2 is YNNKEL (reference sequence).

DNA of the CDR3: TGTGCCAGCAGCCAAGTCGCGGGGGGATACGAGCAGTACTTC. Encoded protein: CASSQVAGGYEQYF. The chain uses TRBV3-1 (or the pseudogene TRBV3-2) and TRBJ2-7; 8 positions agree with TRBD2. The V and J ends lost 1 base and 4 bases, in that order; junction bases with no gene match: 3. The length of the CDR3 is 14 residues. Germline loops: CDR1 LGHDT, CDR2 YNNKEL (reference sequence).

The chain's CDR3 is CASSYGAGQRTGELFF. In DNA form, the CDR3 reads TGTGCCAGCAGTTACGGGGCGGGACAGCGCACCGGGGAGCTGTTTTTT. J is TRBJ2-2 and V is TRBV6-5, with TRBD1 as a possible D gene (7 bases). Trimming took off 2 bases at V and 4 bases at J, with 14 bases between the two ends. Per germline, CDR1 MNHEY and CDR2 SVGAGI. The CDR3 consists of 16 residues.

The CDR3 DNA sequence: TGTGCCAGCAGTTTTAATGGAGGACCAGGCTATGGCTACACCTTC. It encodes CASSFNGGPGYGYTF. The rearrangement links TRBV27 to TRBJ1-2; D unresolved. The germline V gene encodes CDR1 MNHEY and CDR2 SMNVEV (reference sequence). V lost 3 bases and J lost 4, with 15 bases in between. The CDR3 is 15 amino acids.

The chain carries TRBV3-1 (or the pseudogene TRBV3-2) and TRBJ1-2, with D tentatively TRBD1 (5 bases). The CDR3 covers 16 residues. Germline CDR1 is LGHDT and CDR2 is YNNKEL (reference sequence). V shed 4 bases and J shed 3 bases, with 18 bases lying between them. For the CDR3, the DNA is TGTGCCAGCAGCCTGGCCGGGACTCAAGTAGACTATGGCTACACCTTC. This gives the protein CASSLAGTQVDYGYTF.

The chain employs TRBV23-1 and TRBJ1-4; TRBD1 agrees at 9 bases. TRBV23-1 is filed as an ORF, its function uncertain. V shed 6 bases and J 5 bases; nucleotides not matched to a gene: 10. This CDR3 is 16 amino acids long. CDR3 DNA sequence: TGCGCCAGCAGCTTACAGGGACAGGGCAGAAATGAAAAACTGTTTTTT. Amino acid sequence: CASSLQGQGRNEKLFF.